Sequencing of this T cell receptor beta chain was carried out in a study of naive and memory T cell subsets. Two oligonucleotides, mixed equimolar, formed the beta constant-region primer covering TRBC1 and TRBC2. TCRdb reprocessed the UMI-ligation and nested PCR reads with MiXCR, giving one entry per CDR3 protein. The sample includes 140,000 to 150,000 distinct CDR3 sequences, about 15% of them seen just once. Germline CDR1 LGHDT, CDR2 YNNKEL (reference sequence). With 4 bases removed from V and 6 bases from J, the gap between germline ends came to 9 bases. The CDR3 runs 13 residues. Material for sequencing was naive CD4+ T cells from blood. The clonotype was recovered from a human donor in good health. V usage is TRBV3-1 and J usage is TRBJ2-2; possibly TRBD1 or TRBD2 for D (5 bases each). As DNA, the CDR3 is TGTGCCAGCAGCCTACTAGGGGCCGGGGAGCTGTTTTTT. Translated: CASSLLGAGELFF.